The T cell receptor (beta chain) described here comes from a study of naive and memory T cell subsets. Study findings and constraints: The power law exponent of TCR abundance differed between naive and memory cells. Especially in CD8 cells, naive repertoires contained a few larger clonotypes, possibly CD45RA-re-expressing memory cells.

Two oligonucleotides, mixed equimolar, formed the beta constant-region primer covering TRBC1 and TRBC2. Ligated cDNA was amplified by four rounds of PCR with nested alpha and beta constant-region primers and SP2. Using its own MiXCR run on the UMI-ligation and nested PCR reads, TCRdb lists one record per CDR3 protein. In the table there are about 140,000 distinct CDR3 sequences, more than 15% of which are singletons. CMV status came from CD4+ T cell IFNgamma after overnight CMV lysate stimulation of fresh PBMCs. Per germline, CDR1 MNHNY and CDR2 SVGAGI (reference sequence). Trimming cost V 8 bases and J 4 bases, with 14 bases left between them. The CDR3 is made up of 13 amino acids. A remark on this clonotype: Its antigen is undetermined.

The sample taken for sequencing was naive CD8+ T cells from blood. This rearrangement joins TRBV6-6 to TRBJ1-2, with no clear D. This clonotype originated in a human donor in good health. The CDR3 DNA sequence: TGTGCCAGCTGTACCTACGCCCGCTATGGCTACACCTTC. It specifies CASCTYARYGYTF.